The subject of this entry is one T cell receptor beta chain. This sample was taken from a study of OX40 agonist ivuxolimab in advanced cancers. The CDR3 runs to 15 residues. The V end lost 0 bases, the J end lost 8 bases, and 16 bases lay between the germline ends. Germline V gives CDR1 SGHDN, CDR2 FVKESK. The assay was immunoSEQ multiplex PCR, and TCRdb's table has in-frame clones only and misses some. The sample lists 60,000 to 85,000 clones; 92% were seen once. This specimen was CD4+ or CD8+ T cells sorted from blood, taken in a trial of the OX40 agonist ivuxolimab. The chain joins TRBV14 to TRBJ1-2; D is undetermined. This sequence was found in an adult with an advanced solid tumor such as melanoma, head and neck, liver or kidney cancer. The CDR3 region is CASSQDRLGYGGYTF. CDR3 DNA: TGTGCCAGCAGCCAAGATCGACTGGGGTACGGCGGCTACACCTTC.